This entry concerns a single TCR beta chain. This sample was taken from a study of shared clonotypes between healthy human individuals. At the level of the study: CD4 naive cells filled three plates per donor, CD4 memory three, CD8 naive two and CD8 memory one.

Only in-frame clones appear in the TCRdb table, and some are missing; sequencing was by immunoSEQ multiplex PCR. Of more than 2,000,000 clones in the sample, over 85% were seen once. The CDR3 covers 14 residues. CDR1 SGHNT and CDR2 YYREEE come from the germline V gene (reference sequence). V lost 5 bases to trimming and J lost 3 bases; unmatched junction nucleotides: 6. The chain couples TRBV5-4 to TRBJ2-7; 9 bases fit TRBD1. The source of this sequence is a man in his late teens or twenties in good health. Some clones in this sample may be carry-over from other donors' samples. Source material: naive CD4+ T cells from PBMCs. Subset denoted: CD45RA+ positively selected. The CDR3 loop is CASSNPGQGYEQYF. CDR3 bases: TGTGCCAGCAGTAATCCGGGACAGGGCTACGAGCAGTACTTC.